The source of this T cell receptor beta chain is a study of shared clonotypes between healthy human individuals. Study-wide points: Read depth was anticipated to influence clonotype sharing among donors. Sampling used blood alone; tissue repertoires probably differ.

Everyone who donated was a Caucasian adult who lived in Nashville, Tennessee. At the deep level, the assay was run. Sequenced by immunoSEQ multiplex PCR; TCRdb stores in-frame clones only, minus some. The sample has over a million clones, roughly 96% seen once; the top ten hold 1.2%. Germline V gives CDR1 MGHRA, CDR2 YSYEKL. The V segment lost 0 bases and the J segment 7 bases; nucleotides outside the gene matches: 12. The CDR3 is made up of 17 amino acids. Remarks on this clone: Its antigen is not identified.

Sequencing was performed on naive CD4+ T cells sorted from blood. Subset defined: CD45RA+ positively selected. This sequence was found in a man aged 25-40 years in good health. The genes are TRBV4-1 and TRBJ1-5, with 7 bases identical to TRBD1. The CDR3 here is CASSQESGGRGGQPQHF. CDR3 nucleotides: TGCGCCAGCAGCCAAGAGTCCGGTGGCAGGGGGGGACAGCCCCAGCATTTT.